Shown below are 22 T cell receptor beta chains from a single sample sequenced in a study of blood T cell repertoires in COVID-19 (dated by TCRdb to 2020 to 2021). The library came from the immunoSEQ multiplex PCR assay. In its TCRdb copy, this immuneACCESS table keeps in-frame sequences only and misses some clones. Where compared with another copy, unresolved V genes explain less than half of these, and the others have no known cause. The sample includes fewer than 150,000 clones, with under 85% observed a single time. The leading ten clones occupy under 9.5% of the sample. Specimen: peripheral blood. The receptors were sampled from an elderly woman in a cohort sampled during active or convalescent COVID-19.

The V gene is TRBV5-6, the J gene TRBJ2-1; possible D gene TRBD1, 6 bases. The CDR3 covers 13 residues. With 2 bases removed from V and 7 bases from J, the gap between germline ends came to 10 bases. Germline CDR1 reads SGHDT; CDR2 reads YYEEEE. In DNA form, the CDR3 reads TGTGCCAGCAGCTTTGGACAGATAAATGAGCAGTTCTTC. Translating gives CASSFGQINEQFF.

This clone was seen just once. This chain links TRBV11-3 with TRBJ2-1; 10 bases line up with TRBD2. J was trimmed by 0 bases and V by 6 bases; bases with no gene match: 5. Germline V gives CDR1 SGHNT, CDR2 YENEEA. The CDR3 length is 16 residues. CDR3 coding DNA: TGTGCCAGCAGTTATAAGCGGGGGGGCTCCTACAATGAGCAGTTCTTC. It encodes CASSYKRGGSYNEQFF. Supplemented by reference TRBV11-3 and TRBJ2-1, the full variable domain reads EAGVVQSPRYKIIEKKQPVAFWCNPISGHNTLYWYLQNLGQGPELLIRYENEEAVDDSQLPKDRFSAERLKGVDSTLKIQPAELGDSAVYLCASSYKRGGSYNEQFFGPGTRLTVL.

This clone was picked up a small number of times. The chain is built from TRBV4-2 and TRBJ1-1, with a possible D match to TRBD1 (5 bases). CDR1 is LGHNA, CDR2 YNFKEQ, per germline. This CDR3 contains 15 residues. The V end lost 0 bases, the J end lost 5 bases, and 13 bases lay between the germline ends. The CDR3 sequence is CASSQDDRMLTEAFF. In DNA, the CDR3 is TGTGCCAGCAGCCAAGATGACAGAATGTTAACTGAAGCTTTCTTT.

The CDR3 bases are TGCGCCAGCAGCTTGGTAGCCGGGGATGGCTACACCTTC. Its protein is CASSLVAGDGYTF. The chain recombines TRBV5-1 with TRBJ1-2; D gene uncertain. V lost 0 bases and J lost 6, with 9 bases in between. Germline values: CDR1 SGHRS, CDR2 YFSETQ. The CDR3 consists of 13 residues.

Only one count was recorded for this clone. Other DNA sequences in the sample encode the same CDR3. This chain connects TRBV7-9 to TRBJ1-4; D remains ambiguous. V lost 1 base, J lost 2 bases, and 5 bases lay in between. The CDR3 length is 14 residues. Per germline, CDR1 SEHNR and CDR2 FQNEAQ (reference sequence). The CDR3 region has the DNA TGTGCCAGCAGCTTAGGAGGGACTAATGAAAAACTGTTTTTT. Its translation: CASSLGGTNEKLFF.

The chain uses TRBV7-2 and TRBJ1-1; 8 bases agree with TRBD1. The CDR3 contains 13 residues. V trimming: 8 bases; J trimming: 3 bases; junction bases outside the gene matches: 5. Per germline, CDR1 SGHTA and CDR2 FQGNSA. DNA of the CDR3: TGTGCCAGCGTGACAGGGGTGGACACTGAAGCTTTCTTT. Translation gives CASVTGVDTEAFF.

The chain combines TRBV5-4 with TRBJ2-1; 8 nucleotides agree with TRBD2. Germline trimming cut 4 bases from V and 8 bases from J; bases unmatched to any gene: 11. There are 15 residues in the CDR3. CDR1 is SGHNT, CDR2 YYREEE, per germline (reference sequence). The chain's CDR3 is CASSPWAGGRDEQFF. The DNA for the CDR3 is TGTGCCAGCAGCCCCTGGGCGGGGGGCCGGGATGAGCAGTTCTTC.

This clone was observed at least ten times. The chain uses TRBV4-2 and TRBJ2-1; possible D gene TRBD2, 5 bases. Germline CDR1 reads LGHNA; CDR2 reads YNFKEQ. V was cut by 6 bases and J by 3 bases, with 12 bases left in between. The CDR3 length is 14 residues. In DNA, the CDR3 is TGTGCCAGCAGTCCCAGCGGAAGCTACAATGAGCAGTTCTTC. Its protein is CASSPSGSYNEQFF.

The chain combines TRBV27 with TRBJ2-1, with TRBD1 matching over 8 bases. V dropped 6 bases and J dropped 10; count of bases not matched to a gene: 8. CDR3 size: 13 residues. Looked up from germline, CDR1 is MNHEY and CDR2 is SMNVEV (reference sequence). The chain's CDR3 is CASSLLGQAEQFF. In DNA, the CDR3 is TGTGCCAGCAGCCTATTGGGACAGGCCGAGCAGTTCTTC.

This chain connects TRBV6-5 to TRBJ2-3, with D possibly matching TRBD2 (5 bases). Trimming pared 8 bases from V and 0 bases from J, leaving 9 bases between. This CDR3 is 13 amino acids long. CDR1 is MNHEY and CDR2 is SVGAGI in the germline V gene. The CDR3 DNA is TGTGCCAGCCGGGGATCGAGCACAGATACGCAGTATTTT. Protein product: CASRGSSTDTQYF.

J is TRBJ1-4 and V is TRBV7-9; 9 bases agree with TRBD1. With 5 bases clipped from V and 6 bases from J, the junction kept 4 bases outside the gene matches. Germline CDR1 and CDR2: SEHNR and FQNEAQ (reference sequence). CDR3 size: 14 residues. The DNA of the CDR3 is TGTGCCAGCAGCCCACGGGACAGGGATGAAAAACTGTTTTTT. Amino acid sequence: CASSPRDRDEKLFF.

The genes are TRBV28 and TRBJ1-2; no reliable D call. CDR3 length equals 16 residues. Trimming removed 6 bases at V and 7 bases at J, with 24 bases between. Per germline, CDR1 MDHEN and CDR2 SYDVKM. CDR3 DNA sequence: TGTGCCAGCAGCCCCCAGTTTATAGGGAGCATAGGTGGCTACACCTTC. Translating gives CASSPQFIGSIGGYTF.

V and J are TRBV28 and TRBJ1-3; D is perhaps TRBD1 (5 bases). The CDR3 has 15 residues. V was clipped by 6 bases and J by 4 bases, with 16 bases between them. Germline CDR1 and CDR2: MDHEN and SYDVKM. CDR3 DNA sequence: TGTGCCAGCAGCCCTAGGGGCGTTTTAGGAAACACCATATATTTT. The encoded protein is CASSPRGVLGNTIYF.

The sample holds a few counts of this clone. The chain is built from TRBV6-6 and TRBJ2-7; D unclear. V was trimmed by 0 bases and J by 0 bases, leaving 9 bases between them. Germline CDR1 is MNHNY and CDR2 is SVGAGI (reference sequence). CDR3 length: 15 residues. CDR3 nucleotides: TGTGCCAGCAGTTACTCCGGCAGGCCCTCCTACGAGCAGTACGTC. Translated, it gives CASSYSGRPSYEQYV.

The CDR3 sequence is CASSFSRGEPQHF. CDR3 sequence (DNA): TGTGCCAGCAGCTTCTCCAGGGGAGAGCCCCAGCATTTT. The chain combines TRBV7-2 with TRBJ1-5; perhaps TRBD1 as D (6 bases). V lost 3 bases to trimming and J lost 8 bases, with 11 bases between them. In germline, CDR1 is SGHTA, CDR2 FQGNSA. The CDR3 spans 13 residues.

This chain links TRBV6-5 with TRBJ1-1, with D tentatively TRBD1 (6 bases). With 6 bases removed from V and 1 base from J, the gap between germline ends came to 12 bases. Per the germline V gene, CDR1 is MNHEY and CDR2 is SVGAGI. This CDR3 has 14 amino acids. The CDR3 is CASRDRDSNTEAFF. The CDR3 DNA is TGTGCCAGCAGGGACAGAGATTCGAACACTGAAGCTTTCTTT.

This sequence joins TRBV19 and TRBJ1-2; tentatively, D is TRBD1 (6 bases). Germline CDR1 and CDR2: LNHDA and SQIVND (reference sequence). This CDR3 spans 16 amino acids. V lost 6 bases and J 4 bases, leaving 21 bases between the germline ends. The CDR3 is CASRPPGTLRSYGYTF. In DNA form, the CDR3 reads TGTGCCAGTAGACCCCCCGGGACATTGAGGTCCTATGGCTACACCTTC.

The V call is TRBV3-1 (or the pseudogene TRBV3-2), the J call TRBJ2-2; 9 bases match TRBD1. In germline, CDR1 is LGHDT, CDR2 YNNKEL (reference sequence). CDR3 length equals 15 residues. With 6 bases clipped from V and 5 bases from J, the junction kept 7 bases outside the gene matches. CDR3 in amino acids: CASRVQGAGTGELFF. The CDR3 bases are TGTGCCAGCAGAGTACAGGGGGCGGGAACCGGGGAGCTGTTTTTT.

The CDR3 region has the DNA TGTGCCAGTAGTATAGAAGGACTGGGTCTGAGGACTGAAGCTTTCTTT. Translation gives CASSIEGLGLRTEAFF. The chain recombines TRBV19 with TRBJ1-1; D is ambiguous. The CDR3 is made up of 16 amino acids. V lost 0 bases, J lost 5 bases, and 16 bases lay in between. Looked up from germline, CDR1 is LNHDA and CDR2 is SQIVND (reference sequence). The full variable domain, completed using reference TRBV19 and TRBJ1-1, is DGGITQSPKYLFRKEGQNVTLSCEQNLNHDAMYWYRQDPGQGLRLIYYSQIVNDFQKGDIAEGYSVSREKKESFPLTVTSAQKNPTAFYLCASSIEGLGLRTEAFFGQGTRLTVV.

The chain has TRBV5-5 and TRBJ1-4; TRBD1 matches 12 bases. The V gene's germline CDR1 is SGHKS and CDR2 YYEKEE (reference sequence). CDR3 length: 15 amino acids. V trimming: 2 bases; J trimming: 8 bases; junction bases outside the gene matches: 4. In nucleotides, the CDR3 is TGTGCCAGCAGCTTCGCCGGGACAGGGGGCGAAAAACTGTTTTTT. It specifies CASSFAGTGGEKLFF. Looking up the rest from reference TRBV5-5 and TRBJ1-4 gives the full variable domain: DAGVTQSPTHLIKTRGQQVTLRCSPISGHKSVSWYQQVLGQGPQFIFQYYEKEERGRGNFPDRFSARQFPNYSSELNVNALLLGDSALYLCASSFAGTGGEKLFFGSGTQLSVL.

The CDR3 coding sequence is TGTGCCAGCGGACAGATGAACACTGAAGCTTTCTTT. It codes for CASGQMNTEAFF. The chain carries TRBV6-5 and TRBJ1-1; possible D gene TRBD1, 6 bases. Germline CDR1 reads MNHEY; CDR2 reads SVGAGI. The CDR3 extends over 12 amino acids. The germline V and J ends were trimmed by 8 bases and 0 bases, with 7 bases remaining between them.

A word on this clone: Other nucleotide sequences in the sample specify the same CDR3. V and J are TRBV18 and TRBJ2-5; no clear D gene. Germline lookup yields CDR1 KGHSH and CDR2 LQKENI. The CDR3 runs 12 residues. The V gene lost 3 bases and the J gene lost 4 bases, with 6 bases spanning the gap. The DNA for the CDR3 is TGTGCCAGCTCACCCTCTCGAGAGACCCAGTACTTC. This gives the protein CASSPSRETQYF.